These 2 T cell receptor beta chains share one sample of origin, sequenced in a study of shared clonotypes between healthy human individuals. Positive CCR7 selection of CD45RO-negative cells yielded the naive CD8 cells, and terminally differentiated effector memory CD45RA+ cells were excluded. Sequencing was performed with immunoSEQ multiplex PCR; in TCRdb, only in-frame clones are kept and a portion is missing. The sample shows 600,000 or so clones, nearly 98% of them seen only once. Material for sequencing was naive CD8+ T cells sorted from blood. The receptors were gathered from a man in his thirties or forties in good health.

The gene calls are TRBV7-9 and TRBJ1-5; D call uncertain. The germline CDR1 and CDR2 sequences are SEHNR and FQNEAQ (reference sequence). This CDR3 spans 14 amino acids. V lost 5 bases, J lost 4 bases, and 12 bases lay in between. The CDR3 DNA is TGTGCCAGCAGCCACACCACGGGTAATCAGCCCCAGCATTTT. The encoded protein is CASSHTTGNQPQHF.

This chain joins TRBV28 and TRBJ2-5; no firm D call. The germline CDR1 and CDR2 sequences are MDHEN and SYDVKM. Between the trimmed V and J ends, which lost 4 bases and 0 bases, there was a span of 9 bases. This CDR3 is 14 amino acids long. The CDR3 loop is CASSYRQYQETQYF. The CDR3 nucleotides are TGTGCCAGCAGTTATAGGCAGTACCAAGAGACCCAGTACTTC.